Shown below are 10 T cell receptor beta chains from a single sample sequenced in a study of blood T cell repertoires in COVID-19. Generated by immunoSEQ multiplex PCR, the TCRdb table keeps only in-frame clones and is missing some. The table records about 21,000 clones, more than 85% of them present only once. Sequencing used peripheral blood. The receptors were sampled from a man aged 70 or older with active COVID-19.

The chain joins TRBV10-1 to TRBJ1-1; 7 bases map to TRBD1. Germline CDR1 reads WNHNN; CDR2 reads SYGVQD (reference sequence). The CDR3 is 16 amino acids. The junction had 8 bases not matched to a gene; V was cut back by 3 bases and J by 1 base. Written as DNA, the CDR3 is TGCGCCAGCAGTGATGGGCAGGGGGGACGGAACACTGAAGCTTTCTTT. Protein sequence: CASSDGQGGRNTEAFF.

This chain joins TRBV10-2 and TRBJ2-1; 9 nucleotides line up with TRBD1. This CDR3 comprises 16 residues. The germline CDR1 and CDR2 sequences are WSHSY and SAAADI. V shed 6 bases, J shed 0 bases, and the junction held 6 bases outside the gene matches. CDR3 DNA: TGCGCCAGCAGCGGACAGACAGGGGGCTCCTACAATGAGCAGTTCTTC. This encodes CASSGQTGGSYNEQFF.

V and J are TRBV30 and TRBJ1-3, with a possible D match to TRBD1 (6 bases). The V gene lost 0 bases and the J gene lost 3 bases, with 9 bases spanning the gap. The germline V gene encodes CDR1 GTSNPN and CDR2 SVGIG (reference sequence). The CDR3 contains 14 residues. CDR3 nucleotides: TGTGCCTGGAGTGTACACAGGGATGGAAACACCATATATTTT. Its translation: CAWSVHRDGNTIYF.

The chain recombines TRBV7-6 with TRBJ2-1; 11 bases match TRBD2. Germline-derived CDR1 and CDR2 are SGHVS and FNYEAQ. This CDR3 is built from 18 residues. Trimming at V came to 5 bases and at J to 3 bases, leaving 12 bases not matched to a gene. The CDR3 loop is CASSPKSVAGGLYNEQFF. The CDR3 DNA follows: TGTGCCAGCAGCCCAAAATCCGTAGCGGGAGGGCTCTACAATGAGCAGTTCTTC.

The rearrangement links TRBV5-1 to TRBJ1-2; TRBD1 might be the D (6 bases). In germline, CDR1 is SGHRS, CDR2 YFSETQ. This CDR3 region has 14 residues. V was shortened by 3 bases and J by 4 bases, with 13 bases between the two germline ends. The CDR3 is CASSYGGSVYGYTF. The CDR3 bases are TGCGCCAGCAGCTATGGGGGCTCAGTCTATGGCTACACCTTC.

The chain has TRBV2 and TRBJ2-1; the D is unclear. Trimming removed 4 bases from V and 0 bases from J, with 7 bases in between. The CDR3 contains 14 residues. The germline gives CDR1 SNHLY, CDR2 FYNNEI. The CDR3 region is CASSGSPSYNEQFF. For the CDR3, the DNA is TGTGCCAGCAGTGGTTCTCCCTCCTACAATGAGCAGTTCTTC.

The chain is built from TRBV5-1 and TRBJ2-1; 9 bases are a match to TRBD2. Trimming at V came to 5 bases and at J to 4 bases, leaving 13 bases not matched to a gene. This CDR3 comprises 17 residues. The germline V gene encodes CDR1 SGHRS and CDR2 YFSETQ. Here the CDR3 reads CASSQASLAGLYNEQFF. CDR3 DNA: TGCGCCAGCAGTCAAGCGTCGCTAGCGGGACTATACAATGAGCAGTTCTTC.

The chain employs TRBV6-5 and TRBJ1-1; TRBD1 aligns across 9 bases. With 7 bases clipped from V and 6 bases from J, the junction kept 6 bases outside the gene matches. The CDR3 has 13 residues. Germline lookup yields CDR1 MNHEY and CDR2 SVGAGI. The CDR3 DNA is TGTGCCAGCACTCGGGACAGGGCTGCTGAAGCTTTCTTT. Translated, it gives CASTRDRAAEAFF.

The V and J genes are TRBV11-2 and TRBJ1-5, with a tentative D call TRBD1 (6 bases). The CDR3 extends over 16 amino acids. V gave up 1 base and J gave up 5 bases, with 15 bases separating them. The V gene's germline CDR1 is SGHAT and CDR2 FQNNGV. The CDR3 spells CASSLGGGTLYQPQHF. The CDR3 region has the DNA TGTGCCAGCAGCTTAGGGGGGGGCACCCTTTATCAGCCCCAGCATTTT. The variable domain in full, completed from reference TRBV11-2 and TRBJ1-5, reads EAGVAQSPRYKIIEKRQSVAFWCNPISGHATLYWYQQILGQGPKLLIQFQNNGVVDDSQLPKDRFSAERLKGVDSTLKIQPAKLEDSAVYLCASSLGGGTLYQPQHFGDGTRLSIL.

The chain joins TRBV28 to TRBJ1-1, with 7 bases aligning to TRBD1. The CDR3 totals 15 residues. Germline CDR1 and CDR2: MDHEN and SYDVKM. Unmatched junction bases numbered 10, after V lost 3 bases and J lost 6 bases. CDR3 sequence reads: CASSLTGTERPEAFF. For the CDR3, the DNA is TGTGCCAGCAGTTTGACAGGGACAGAACGGCCTGAAGCTTTCTTT.